This TCR beta chain derives from a study of cytomegalovirus exposure and HLA in healthy donors. Study-wide background: Researchers previously reported finding about 110 million unique TCR beta sequences from 150 million to 200 million T cells. Whole-study findings and limits: A later look showed TCR association rates differing by HLA locus, highest for DRB1 and lowest for HLA-C. HLA alleles were associated with 15,000 to 20,000 TCR beta sequences in a later analysis at 0.05 false discovery rate. Certain sequence variants were highly shared and formed a cluster, and this cluster was likely a sequencing artifact.

Of note for this clone: No antigen is known for it.

Both 60 Vbeta primers and 13 Jbeta primers went into the PCR. The data were produced by immunoSEQ multiplex PCR, yet TCRdb's version contains in-frame clones alone and is incomplete. The table lists around 70,000 clones, around 80% of them singletons. Germline V gives CDR1 GTSNPN, CDR2 SVGIG (reference sequence). Between the trimmed V and J ends, which lost 1 base and 8 bases, there was a span of 11 bases. There are 13 residues in the CDR3. The receptor was derived from a girl aged 10-17 years in good health and CMV-seropositive. The sample was PBMCs. The chain joins TRBV30 to TRBJ1-4, with D tentatively TRBD1 (5 bases). In nucleotides, the CDR3 is TGTGCCTGGAGTGAAGCGGGGGGAGAAAAACTGTTTTTT. It yields the protein CAWSEAGGEKLFF.